This paragraph covers one T cell receptor beta chain sequence. The data derive from a study of control samples from healthy donors and cancer patients. Germline loops: CDR1 KGHDR, CDR2 SFDVKD. The CDR3 is 17 residues long. V was clipped by 1 base and J by 2 bases; unmatched bases: 5. Profiled with immunoSEQ multiplex PCR; TCRdb holds only in-frame clones, not every one. This sample has tens of thousands of clones, with 91% found just once. The TCR sequence derives from a man aged 30-40 years in good health. The sample comprised blood. The chain has TRBV24-1 and TRBJ2-5; 11 bases map to TRBD1. In DNA form, the CDR3 reads TGTGCCACCAGTGATTTCTCAGGGACAGGGGGACAAGAGACCCAGTACTTC. Translated, it gives CATSDFSGTGGQETQYF.